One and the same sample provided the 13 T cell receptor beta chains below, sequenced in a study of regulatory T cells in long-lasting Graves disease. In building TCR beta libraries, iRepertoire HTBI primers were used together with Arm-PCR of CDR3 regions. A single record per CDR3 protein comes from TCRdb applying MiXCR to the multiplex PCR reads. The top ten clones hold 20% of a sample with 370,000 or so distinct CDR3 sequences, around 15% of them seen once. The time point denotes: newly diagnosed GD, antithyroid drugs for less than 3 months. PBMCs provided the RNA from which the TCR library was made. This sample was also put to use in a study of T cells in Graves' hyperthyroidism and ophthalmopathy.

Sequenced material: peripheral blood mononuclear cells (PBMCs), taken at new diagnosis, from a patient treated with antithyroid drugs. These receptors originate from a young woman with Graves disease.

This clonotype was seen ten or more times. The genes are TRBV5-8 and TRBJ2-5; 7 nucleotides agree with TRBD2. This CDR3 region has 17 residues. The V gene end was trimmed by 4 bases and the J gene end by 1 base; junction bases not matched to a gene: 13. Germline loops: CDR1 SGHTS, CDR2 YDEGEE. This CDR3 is CASSGRAGELGQETQYF. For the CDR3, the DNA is TGTGCCAGCAGCGGCAGGGCGGGAGAGTTAGGCCAAGAGACCCAGTACTTC.

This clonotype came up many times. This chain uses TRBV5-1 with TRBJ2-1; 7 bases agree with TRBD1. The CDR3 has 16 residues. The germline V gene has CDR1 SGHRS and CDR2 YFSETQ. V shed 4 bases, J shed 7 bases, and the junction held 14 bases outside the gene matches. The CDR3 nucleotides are TGCGCCAGCAGCGCTCGACAGGGATGGGGGTCGAATGAGCAGTTCTTC. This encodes CASSARQGWGSNEQFF. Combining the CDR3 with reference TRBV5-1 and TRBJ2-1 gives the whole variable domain KAGVTQTPRYLIKTRGQQVTLSCSPISGHRSVSWYQQTPGQGLQFLFEYFSETQRNKGNFPGRFSGRQFSNSRSEMNVSTLELGDSALYLCASSARQGWGSNEQFFGPGTRLTVL.

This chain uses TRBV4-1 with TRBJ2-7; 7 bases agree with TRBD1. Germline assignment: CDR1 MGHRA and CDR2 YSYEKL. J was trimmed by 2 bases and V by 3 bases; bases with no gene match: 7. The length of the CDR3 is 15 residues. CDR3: CASSQGTAETYEQYF. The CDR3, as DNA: TGCGCCAGCAGCCAGGGGACAGCTGAGACCTACGAGCAGTACTTC.

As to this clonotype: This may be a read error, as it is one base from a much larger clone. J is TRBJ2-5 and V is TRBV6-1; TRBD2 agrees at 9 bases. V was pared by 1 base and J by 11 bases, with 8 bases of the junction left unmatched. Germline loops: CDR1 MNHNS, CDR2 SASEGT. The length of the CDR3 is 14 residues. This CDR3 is CASSEGGLAKGQYF. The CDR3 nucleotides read TGTGCCAGCAGTGAAGGGGGACTAGCAAAGGGTCAGTACTTC.

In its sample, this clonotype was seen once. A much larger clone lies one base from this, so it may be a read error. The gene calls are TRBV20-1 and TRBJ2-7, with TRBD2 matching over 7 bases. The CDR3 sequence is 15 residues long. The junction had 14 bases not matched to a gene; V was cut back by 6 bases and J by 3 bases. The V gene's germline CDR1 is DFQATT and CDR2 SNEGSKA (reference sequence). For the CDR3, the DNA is TGCAGTGCCCCCCCCCGCGGGAGTCTCTTCTACGAGCAGTACTTC. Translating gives CSAPPRGSLFYEQYF.

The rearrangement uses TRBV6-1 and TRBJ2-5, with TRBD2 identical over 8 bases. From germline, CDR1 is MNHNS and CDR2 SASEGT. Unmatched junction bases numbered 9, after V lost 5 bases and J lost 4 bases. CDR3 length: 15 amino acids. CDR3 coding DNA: TGTGCCAGCAGTCCCACCCCCCGGGGGGGAGAGACCCAGTACTTC. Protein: CASSPTPRGGETQYF.

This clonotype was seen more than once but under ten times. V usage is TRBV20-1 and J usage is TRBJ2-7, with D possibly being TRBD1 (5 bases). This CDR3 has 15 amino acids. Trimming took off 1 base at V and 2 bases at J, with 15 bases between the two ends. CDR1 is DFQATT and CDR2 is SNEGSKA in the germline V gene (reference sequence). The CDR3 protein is CSARGLGHSPYEQYF. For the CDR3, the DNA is TGCAGTGCTAGAGGTCTAGGACATTCCCCCTACGAGCAGTACTTC.

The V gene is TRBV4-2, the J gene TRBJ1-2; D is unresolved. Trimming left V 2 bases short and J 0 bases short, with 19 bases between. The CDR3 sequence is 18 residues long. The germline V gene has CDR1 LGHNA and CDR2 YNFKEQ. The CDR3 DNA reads TGTGCCAGCAGCCAAATAGCCGCTCTAGAGGGTTCTAACTATGGCTACACCTTC. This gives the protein CASSQIAALEGSNYGYTF.

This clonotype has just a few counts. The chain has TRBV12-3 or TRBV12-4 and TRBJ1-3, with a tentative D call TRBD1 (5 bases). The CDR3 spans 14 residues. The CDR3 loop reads CPPPSGVSGNTIYF. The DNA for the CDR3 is TGTCCCCCGCCATCGGGGGTCTCTGGAAACACCATATATTTT.

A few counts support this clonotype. For the CDR3, the DNA is TGCAGTGCTAGTGGAGCAAAGGACACCGGGGAGCTGTTTTTT. Translation: CSASGAKDTGELFF. The chain carries TRBV20-1 and TRBJ2-2; D unclear. The CDR3 is 14 amino acids. The V end was cut by 3 bases, the J end by 3 bases, with 11 bases between. Germline CDR1 DFQATT, CDR2 SNEGSKA (reference sequence).

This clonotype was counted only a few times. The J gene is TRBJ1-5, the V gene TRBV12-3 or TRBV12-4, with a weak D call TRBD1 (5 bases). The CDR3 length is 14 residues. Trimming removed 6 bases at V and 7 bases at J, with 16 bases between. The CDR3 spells CASSLTAVQQPQHF. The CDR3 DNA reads TGTGCCAGCAGCCTGACAGCAGTCCAACAGCCCCAGCATTTT.

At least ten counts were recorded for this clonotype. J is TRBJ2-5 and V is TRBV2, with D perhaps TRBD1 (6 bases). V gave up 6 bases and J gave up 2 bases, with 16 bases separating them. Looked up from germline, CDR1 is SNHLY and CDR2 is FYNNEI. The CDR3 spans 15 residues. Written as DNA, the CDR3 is TGTGCCAGCAGAACAGGGTCACTCCTTCAAGAGACCCAGTACTTC. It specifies CASRTGSLLQETQYF.

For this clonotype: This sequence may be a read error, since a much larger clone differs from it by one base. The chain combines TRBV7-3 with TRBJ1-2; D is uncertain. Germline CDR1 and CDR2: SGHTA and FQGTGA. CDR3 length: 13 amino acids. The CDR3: CVGEQATNYGYTF. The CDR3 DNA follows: TGTGTCGGGGAGCAGGCTACAAACTATGGCTACACCTTC. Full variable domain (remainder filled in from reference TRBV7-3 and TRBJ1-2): GAGVSQTPSNKVTEKGKYVELRCDPISGHTALYWYRQSLGQGPEFLIYFQGTGAADDSGLPNDRFFAVRPEGSVSTLKIQRTERGDSAVYLCVGEQATNYGYTFGSGTRLTVV.